The 11 T cell receptor beta chains listed next were all sequenced from one sample in a study of Graves' ophthalmopathy and Graves' hyperthyroidism. TCR beta CDR3 amplification used RNA transcripts. In the first round, RT-PCR was carried out with HTBI primers, and a multiplex PCR formed the second round. MiXCR was run by TCRdb on the multiplex PCR reads, yielding one entry per CDR3 protein. The sample lists 350,000 or so distinct CDR3 sequences, roughly a sixth occurring once. Material for sequencing was peripheral blood. All receptors come from an adult man with Graves' ophthalmopathy.

The chain uses TRBV7-2 and TRBJ2-1; TRBD2 aligns across 11 bases. Losses at the gene ends were 3 bases for V and 5 bases for J; bases not matched to a gene: 3. Germline-derived CDR1 and CDR2 are SGHTA and FQGNSA. The CDR3 loop spans 15 amino acids. The DNA of the CDR3 is TGTGCCAGCAGCTTTAGCGGGAGGGCCGACAATGAGCAGTTCTTC. As protein: CASSFSGRADNEQFF. The complete variable domain, with remaining parts taken from reference TRBV7-2 and TRBJ2-1, reads GAGVSQSPSNKVTEKGKDVELRCDPISGHTALYWYRQSLGQGLEFLIYFQGNSAPDKSGLPSDRFSAERTGGSVSTLTIQRTQQEDSAVYLCASSFSGRADNEQFFGPGTRLTVL.

This clonotype was picked up many times. The gene calls are TRBV30 and TRBJ2-7, with D unclear. With 2 bases removed from V and 0 bases from J, the gap between germline ends came to 8 bases. Germline-derived CDR1 and CDR2 are GTSNPN and SVGIG (reference sequence). The CDR3 loop spans 13 amino acids. The CDR3 spells CAWSLLSSYEQYF. CDR3 DNA: TGTGCCTGGAGTCTGTTGAGCTCCTACGAGCAGTACTTC.

The genes are TRBV6-5 and TRBJ1-1, with TRBD1 matching over 8 bases. Trimming took 0 bases from V and 4 from J; bases not matched to a gene: 7. Germline V gives CDR1 MNHEY, CDR2 SVGAGI. The CDR3 consists of 16 residues. The CDR3 DNA reads TGTGCCAGCAGTTACTCCTCAGGGGGCAGCGGCACTGAAGCTTTCTTT. Translation gives CASSYSSGGSGTEAFF.

This clonotype was found many times. The CDR3 DNA follows: TGTGCCAGCAGTCCACTTGATCCGTCGAAAGCTTTCTTT. Translated, it gives CASSPLDPSKAFF. The gene calls are TRBV12-3 or TRBV12-4 and TRBJ1-1; D unresolved. This CDR3 spans 13 amino acids. The V end was cut by 5 bases, the J end by 9 bases, with 16 bases between.

This clonotype came up many times. The V gene is TRBV5-1, the J gene TRBJ2-7; TRBD1 matches at 7 bases. From germline, CDR1 is SGHRS and CDR2 YFSETQ. Unmatched junction bases numbered 6, after V lost 4 bases and J lost 2 bases. The CDR3 is 14 residues long. Here the CDR3 DNA reads TGCGCCAGCAGCACCAGACAGGGCCCCTACGAGCAGTACTTC. It encodes CASSTRQGPYEQYF.

This clonotype was counted many times. The genes are TRBV11-1 and TRBJ2-7; 7 nucleotides agree with TRBD1. Trimming cost V 4 bases and J 3 bases; bases outside gene matches: 6. The CDR3 is 14 amino acids. Germline V CDR1 and CDR2: SGHAT, FQDESV (reference sequence). The CDR3 sequence is CASSSLTGYYEQYF. CDR3 nucleotide sequence: TGTGCCAGCAGCTCTTTGACAGGGTACTACGAGCAGTACTTC.

This clonotype was observed many times. The chain uses TRBV20-1 and TRBJ1-5; 7 nucleotides match TRBD1. Germline loops: CDR1 DFQATT, CDR2 SNEGSKA (reference sequence). The CDR3 contains 13 residues. V shed 3 bases, J shed 2 bases, and the junction held 1 base outside the gene matches. The CDR3 is CSASTGGNQPQHF. CDR3 DNA: TGCAGTGCTAGTACAGGGGGCAATCAGCCCCAGCATTTT.

This clonotype was found a few times. At one end the junction does not follow the germline gene, possibly because of a read error. The chain joins TRBV20-1 to TRBJ1-1; D is undetermined. The V gene's germline CDR1 is DFQATT and CDR2 SNEGSKA (reference sequence). CDR3 size: 10 residues. The CDR3 loop reads CTAGRGEAYF. In DNA form, the CDR3 reads TGCACTGCTGGACGGGGTGAAGCTTACTTT.

At least ten counts were recorded for this clonotype. V is TRBV12-3 or TRBV12-4 and J is TRBJ1-5; 7 nucleotides line up with TRBD1. CDR3 length: 12 amino acids. Trimming at V came to 4 bases and at J to 9 bases, leaving 3 bases not matched to a gene. In DNA form, the CDR3 reads TGTGCCAGCAGTTCCAGGGGGGGGCCCCAGCATTTT. This sequence encodes CASSSRGGPQHF.

This clonotype was found many times. The chain has TRBV5-1 and TRBJ2-7; D may be TRBD2 (5 bases). V was trimmed by 0 bases and J by 2 bases, leaving 6 bases between them. Germline V lookup: CDR1 SGHRS, CDR2 YFSETQ. This CDR3 is built from 13 residues. The CDR3 spells CASSLERAYEQYF. CDR3 coding DNA: TGCGCCAGCAGCTTGGAGAGGGCCTACGAGCAGTACTTC.

This clonotype showed up many times. V is TRBV11-2 and J is TRBJ2-2; maybe TRBD1 (6 bases). The CDR3 is 15 residues long. Trimming shortened V by 2 bases and J by 1 base, and 8 bases separated the two germline ends. CDR1 and CDR2 from the germline V gene are SGHAT and FQNNGV. The CDR3 reads CASSLIQGNTGELFF. CDR3 in DNA: TGTGCCAGCAGCTTAATACAGGGGAACACCGGGGAGCTGTTTTTT. The variable domain in full, with the rest retrieved from reference TRBV11-2 and TRBJ2-2, is EAGVAQSPRYKIIEKRQSVAFWCNPISGHATLYWYQQILGQGPKLLIQFQNNGVVDDSQLPKDRFSAERLKGVDSTLKIQPAKLEDSAVYLCASSLIQGNTGELFFGEGSRLTVL.